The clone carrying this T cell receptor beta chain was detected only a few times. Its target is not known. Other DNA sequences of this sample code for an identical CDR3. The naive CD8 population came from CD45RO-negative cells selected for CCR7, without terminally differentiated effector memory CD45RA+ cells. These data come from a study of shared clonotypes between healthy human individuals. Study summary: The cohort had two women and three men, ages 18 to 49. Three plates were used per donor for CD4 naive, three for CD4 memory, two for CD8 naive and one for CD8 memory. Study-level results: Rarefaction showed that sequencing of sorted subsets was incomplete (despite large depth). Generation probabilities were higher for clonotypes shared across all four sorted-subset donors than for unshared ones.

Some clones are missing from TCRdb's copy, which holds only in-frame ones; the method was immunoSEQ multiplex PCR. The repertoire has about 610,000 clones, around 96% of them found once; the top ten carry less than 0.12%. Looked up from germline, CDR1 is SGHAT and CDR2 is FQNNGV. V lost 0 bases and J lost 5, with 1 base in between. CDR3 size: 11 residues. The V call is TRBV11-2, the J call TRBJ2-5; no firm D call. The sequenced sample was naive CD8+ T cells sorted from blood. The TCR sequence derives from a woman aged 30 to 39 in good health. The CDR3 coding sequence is TGTGCCAGCAGCTTAGACGAGACCCAGTACTTC. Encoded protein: CASSLDETQYF.